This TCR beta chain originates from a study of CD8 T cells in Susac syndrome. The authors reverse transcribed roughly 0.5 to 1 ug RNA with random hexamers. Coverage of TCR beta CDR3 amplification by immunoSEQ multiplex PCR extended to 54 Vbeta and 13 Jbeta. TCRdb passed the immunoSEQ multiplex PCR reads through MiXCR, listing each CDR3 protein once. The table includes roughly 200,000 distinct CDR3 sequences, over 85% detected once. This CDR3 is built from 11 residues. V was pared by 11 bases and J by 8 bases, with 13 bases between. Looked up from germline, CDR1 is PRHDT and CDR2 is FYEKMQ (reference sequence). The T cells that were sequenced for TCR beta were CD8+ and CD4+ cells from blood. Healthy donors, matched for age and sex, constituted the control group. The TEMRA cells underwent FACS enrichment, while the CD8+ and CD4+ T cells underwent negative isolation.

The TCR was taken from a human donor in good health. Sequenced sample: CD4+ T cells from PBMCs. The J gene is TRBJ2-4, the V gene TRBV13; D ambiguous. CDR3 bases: TGTGCCGACATTGGCCGGGACATTCAGTACTTC. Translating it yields CADIGRDIQYF.